The 13 T cell receptor beta chains in this list originate from one sample, sequenced in a study of Graves' ophthalmopathy and Graves' hyperthyroidism. Amplification from RNA transcripts yielded the TCR beta CDR3 regions. HTBI primers were used in a first-round RT-PCR, which preceded a second-round multiplex PCR. TCRdb re-derived calls from the multiplex PCR reads in MiXCR, one entry per CDR3 protein. The data contain about 240,000 distinct CDR3 sequences, 40% to 50% of them singletons. Sequences were obtained from peripheral blood. These receptors came from an adult man with Graves' ophthalmopathy.

There are a few counts of this clonotype. V and J are TRBV2 and TRBJ2-7; the D is unclear. V was trimmed by 5 bases and J by 2 bases, leaving 10 bases between them. From germline, CDR1 is SNHLY and CDR2 FYNNEI. This CDR3 is 13 amino acids long. CDR3 nucleotides: TGTGCCAGCAGTTTAGGGATTACCTACGAGCAGTACTTC. It translates to CASSLGITYEQYF.

This clonotype was seen a handful of times. Here the CDR3 reads CASSPTGQGWETQYF. CDR3 coding DNA: TGTGCCAGCAGCCCCACGGGACAGGGGTGGGAGACCCAGTACTTC. This rearrangement joins TRBV9 to TRBJ2-5; 10 bases agree with TRBD1. The CDR3 sequence is 15 residues long. Germline-derived CDR1 and CDR2 are SGDLS and YYNGEE. V was pared by 4 bases and J by 5 bases, with 8 bases of the junction left unmatched.

Only a few counts were recorded for this clonotype. The gene calls are TRBV5-4 and TRBJ1-1, with 7 bases lining up with TRBD1. There are 13 residues in the CDR3. The germline gives CDR1 SGHNT, CDR2 YYREEE (reference sequence). With V trimmed by 0 bases and J by 10 bases, 6 bases remained unmatched. For the CDR3, the DNA is TGTGCCAGCAGCTTGGACAGGGGCGACGGAGCTTTCTTT. The encoded protein is CASSLDRGDGAFF.

This rearrangement joins TRBV20-1 to TRBJ2-2; possibly TRBD1 for D (7 bases). CDR1 is DFQATT and CDR2 is SNEGSKA in the germline V gene (reference sequence). CDR3 size: 16 residues. V was trimmed by 6 bases and J by 4 bases, leaving 21 bases between them. The CDR3 sequence is CSARNVEGAGTGELFF. The DNA for the CDR3 is TGCAGTGCCAGGAACGTGGAGGGGGCCGGCACCGGGGAGCTGTTTTTT.

This clonotype occurred many times. The chain couples TRBV7-3 to TRBJ1-2; TRBD1 might be the D (5 bases). The CDR3 runs to 14 residues. CDR1 and CDR2 (germline): SGHTA, FQGTGA. V dropped 5 bases and J dropped 1 base, with 11 bases sitting between them. The CDR3 loop is CASSVTAFNYGYTF. The CDR3 bases are TGTGCCAGCAGCGTGACAGCTTTTAACTATGGCTACACCTTC.

The V call is TRBV29-1, the J call TRBJ1-1; D remains unclear. CDR1 and CDR2 from the germline V gene are SQVTM and ANQGSEA. V was pared by 3 bases and J by 0 bases, with 8 bases between. The CDR3 spans 13 residues. The DNA for the CDR3 is TGCAGCGTTGACAGAGGAGTGAACACTGAAGCTTTCTTT. This sequence encodes CSVDRGVNTEAFF.

About this clonotype: The junction departs from germline at one end; a sequencing error may be responsible. The chain employs TRBV5-1 and TRBJ2-2, with a weak D call TRBD2 (5 bases). There are 15 residues in the CDR3. Germline lookup yields CDR1 SGHRS and CDR2 YFSETQ. The CDR3: CASSDTYLNTGELFF. The CDR3 DNA reads as TGCGCCAGCTCTGACACATACCTTAACACCGGGGAACTGTTTTTT.

The J gene is TRBJ2-3, the V gene TRBV5-6; D may be TRBD1 (5 bases). The CDR3 contains 14 residues. Germline V gene sequence: CDR1 SGHDT, CDR2 YYEEEE. The V gene lost 5 bases and the J gene lost 6 bases, with 16 bases spanning the gap. CDR3 loop: CASSKGQGIDTQYF. In nucleotides, the CDR3 is TGTGCCAGCAGTAAAGGGCAGGGCATTGATACGCAGTATTTT.

The V call is TRBV6-6, the J call TRBJ1-4; no clear D. V lost 6 bases, J lost 5 bases, and 16 bases lay in between. CDR1 and CDR2 from the germline V gene are MNHNY and SVGAGI (reference sequence). The length of the CDR3 is 15 residues. In nucleotides, the CDR3 is TGTGCCAGCAGCTCAGGACGGCACGGGAATGAAAAACTGTTTTTT. As protein: CASSSGRHGNEKLFF.

This clonotype was detected many times. CDR3 DNA sequence: TGTGCCACCAGCAGACCAAATAATTCACCCCTCCACTTT. Amino acids: CATSRPNNSPLHF. The rearrangement joins TRBV15 to TRBJ1-6; no clear D. This CDR3 contains 13 residues. The V gene's germline CDR1 is LNHNV and CDR2 YYDKDF (reference sequence). V lost 2 bases to trimming and J lost 5 bases, with 4 bases between them.

The table lists this clonotype with a few counts. The V call is TRBV7-3, the J call TRBJ2-7, with 13 bases identical to TRBD2. With 5 bases clipped from V and 0 bases from J, the junction kept 1 base outside the gene matches. CDR1 SGHTA and CDR2 FQGTGA come from the germline V gene. This CDR3 has 15 amino acids. This CDR3 is CASSRTSGGSYEQYF. The DNA of the CDR3 is TGTGCCAGCAGCCGGACTAGCGGGGGCTCCTACGAGCAGTACTTC.

This clonotype was seen ten or more times. This chain connects TRBV29-1 to TRBJ1-2, with D unresolved. V was cut by 2 bases and J by 4 bases, with 14 bases left in between. The CDR3 length is 14 residues. CDR1 SQVTM and CDR2 ANQGSEA come from the germline V gene. CDR3 amino acids: CSVESSSILYGYTF. The CDR3 bases are TGCAGCGTTGAATCCAGTTCCATTCTCTATGGCTACACCTTC.

This CDR3 reads CASSDPKGLGTWVSAFF. As DNA, the CDR3 is TGTGCCAGCAGTGACCCGAAAGGCCTGGGGACGTGGGTTTCGGCTTTCTTT. The chain employs TRBV6-4 and TRBJ1-1; the D gene is possibly TRBD1 (5 bases). CDR3 length equals 17 residues. Trimming removed 2 bases at V and 11 bases at J, with 27 bases between. CDR1 is MRHNA, CDR2 SNTAGT, per germline.